This T cell receptor beta chain was observed in a study of OX40 agonist ivuxolimab in advanced cancers. Overall study: Every 2 weeks, patients got intravenous ivuxolimab at one of six dose levels (0.01-10 mg/kg).

CDR1 is MNHEY and CDR2 is SMNVEV in the germline V gene (reference sequence). There are 13 residues in the CDR3. V was pared by 5 bases and J by 6 bases, with 14 bases between. The investigators sampled blood at baseline, at cycle 4 day 1, and at cycle 7 day 1. Profiling relied on immunoSEQ multiplex PCR, and the TCRdb table lists in-frame clones only, not all of them. Of roughly 15,000 clones in the sample, about four fifths were seen once. The chain combines TRBV27 with TRBJ2-7; D is undetermined. The sample consisted of CD4+ or CD8+ T cells sorted from blood, taken in a trial of the OX40 agonist ivuxolimab. The receptor was derived from an adult with an advanced solid tumor such as melanoma, head and neck, liver or kidney cancer. The DNA for the CDR3 is TGTGCCAGCAGTGCAGGCAGCCCTCTCGAGCAGTACTTC. This sequence encodes CASSAGSPLEQYF.